This T cell receptor (beta chain) was obtained from a study of immune heterogeneity within non-small cell lung tumors (dated by TCRdb to 2017 to 2018). Broadly, across the study: By histology, the tumors included roughly nine non-squamous carcinomas, a handful of squamous cell carcinomas and 1 tumor not otherwise specified. Whole-exome sequencing, RNA-seq and TCR beta repertoire sequencing were combined for multiple spatially distinct regions from each NSCLC tumor so that intratumoral immune heterogeneity could be examined. Neoantigen binding to each patient's HLA alleles was predicted with netMHCpan-3.0 for mutant peptides of 8 to 11 amino acids. TCR repertoire analysis included under 60 tumor loci from approximately 15 patients, whereas transcriptome data included only 40 or so loci from 12 patients. Summary of the overall study and its limitations: Identical dominant CDR3B clonotypes recurred across loci within a patient, yet different tumor locations also harbored unique high-frequency clones. High-frequency TCR beta clonotypes were found to be largely distinct between individual patients. A moderate positive correlation (R around 0.35), which was statistically significant, linked local T-cell repertoire clonality to local tumor mutational burden.

The TCR template was genomic DNA extracted from bulk tumor tissue, and approximately 630 ng of gDNA was amplified for each sample. During surgery, multiple biopsies were taken from each primary tumor and placed as far apart as possible within the tumor mass. The study cohort was described as untreated, and patients were newly diagnosed NSCLC cases undergoing curative surgery. The samples came from approximately 14 patients with newly diagnosed non-small cell lung cancer who were having surgery intended to be curative. Resected tumor masses were reviewed by two independent pathologists. Only high-quality DNA and RNA samples were carried forward to sequencing. This clonotype occurred a few times. The specificity of this receptor is unknown. No per-base quality is available; no much larger clone lies one base away. CDR1 and CDR2 were assigned from the germline V gene as SGDLS and YYNGEE. V loses 3 bases, J loses 1 base, and the germline ends lie 14 bases apart. The CDR3 measures 15 amino acids from cysteine to phenylalanine. Of all the DNA, just the CDR3 is kept, 45 bases in frame from base 1.

The TCR beta CDR3 region was amplified with a multiplex PCR system, in which a first round of approximately 11 cycles was run using 32 V-gene forward and 13 J-gene reverse primers. A QIAGEN Multiplex PCR Kit was used for first-round PCR, and the primer sequences were filed in Chinese patent CN105087789A. Illumina universal primers were attached in a second round of PCR run with the Phusion High-Fidelity PCR Kit. TCR libraries were paired-end sequenced at 151 bp read length on the Illumina HiSeq X Ten platform. The study's processing was this. Reads lacking multiplex PCR primers were removed with Cutadapt, read pairs were merged with PEAR, and CDR3 regions were called with MiXCR default settings. Repertoire diversity used Shannon entropy, and clonality was computed as one minus Shannon entropy divided by ln of productive unique sequence count. Clonotypes at a frequency of at least 0.5% were defined as dominant or high-frequency T-cell clones. The public reads were quality trimmed at Q25 with fastp and then assembled into clones with MiXCR by TCRdb, keeping productive beta chains. CDR3 protein sequences are deduplicated, and each keeps its most common genes and DNA. The V and J calls were determined by TCRdb, not by the authors. The sample table contains around 15,000 distinct CDR3 sequences; only one count was recorded for under 35% of them. Approximately 16% of the sample is in the top ten clones.

Material for sequencing was lung tumor tissue. The chain links TRBV9 with TRBJ2-7; matching of 5 bases hints at TRBD1 as the D gene. The receptor's source is a woman aged 45-65 years with non-small cell lung cancer. In nucleotides, the sequence is TGTGCCAGCAGCGGGTCACGGCAGGGATCCTACGAGCAGTACTTC. Translated, this is CASSGSRQGSYEQYF. The full variable domain, with segments outside the CDR3 supplied by the reference TRBV9 and TRBJ2-7 proteins, appears as DSGVTQTPKHLITATGQRVTLRCSPRSGDLSVYWYQQSLDQGLQFLIQYYNGEERAKGNILERFSAQQFPDLHSELNLSSLELGDSALYFCASSGSRQGSYEQYFGPGTRLTVT.